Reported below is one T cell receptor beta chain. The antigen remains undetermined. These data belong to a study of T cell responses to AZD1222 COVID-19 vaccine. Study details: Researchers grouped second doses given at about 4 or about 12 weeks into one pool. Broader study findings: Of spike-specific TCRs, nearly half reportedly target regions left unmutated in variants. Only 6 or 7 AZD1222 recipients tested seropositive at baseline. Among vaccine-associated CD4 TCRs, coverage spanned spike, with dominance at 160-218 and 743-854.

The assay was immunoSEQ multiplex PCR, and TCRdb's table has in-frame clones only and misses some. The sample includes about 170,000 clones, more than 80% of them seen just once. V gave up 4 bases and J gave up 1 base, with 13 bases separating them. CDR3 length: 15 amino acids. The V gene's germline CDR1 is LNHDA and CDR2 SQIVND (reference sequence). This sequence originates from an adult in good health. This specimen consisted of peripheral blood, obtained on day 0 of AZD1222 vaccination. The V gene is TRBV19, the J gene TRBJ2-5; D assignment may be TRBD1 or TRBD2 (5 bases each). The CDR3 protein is CASSTYGTAQETQYF. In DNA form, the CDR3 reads TGTGCCAGTAGTACTTACGGGACGGCCCAAGAGACCCAGTACTTC. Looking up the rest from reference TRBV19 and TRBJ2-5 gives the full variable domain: DGGITQSPKYLFRKEGQNVTLSCEQNLNHDAMYWYRQDPGQGLRLIYYSQIVNDFQKGDIAEGYSVSREKKESFPLTVTSAQKNPTAFYLCASSTYGTAQETQYFGPGTRLLVL.